Listed here are 9 T cell receptor beta chains from one sample, sequenced in a study of PD-1 blockade in classical Hodgkin lymphoma (dated by TCRdb to 2018 to 2021). Receptor libraries were prepared by the immunoSEQ multiplex PCR assay. Here the immuneACCESS table is served through TCRdb, limited to in-frame sequences with V and J called. Missing clones are a known gap in these copies; in checked studies unresolved V genes cover under half, and the rest lacks a known reason. The sample profile shows 12,000 or so clones; 80% to 90% of them were found once. About 31% of the sample is taken by the ten largest. What the time point label conveys for this sample: cycle 1 day 1 (C1D1), immediately before nivolumab initiation. Relapse after autologous stem cell transplantation had occurred in all trial patients, and cohorts A, B and C were distinguished by prior brentuximab vedotin exposure. The sample in question was peripheral blood mononuclear cells (PBMCs), obtained at baseline. The origin of the receptors is a human donor with classical Hodgkin lymphoma.

The sample holds a few counts of this clone. The rearrangement joins TRBV9 to TRBJ1-2; 7 nucleotides match TRBD1. The CDR3 covers 15 residues. V was clipped by 3 bases and J by 4 bases; unmatched bases: 9. The V gene's germline CDR1 is SGDLS and CDR2 YYNGEE. For the CDR3, the DNA is TGTGCCAGCAGCGCAGGGGGGGCGGTCGGCTATGGCTACACCTTC. Protein sequence: CASSAGGAVGYGYTF. The full variable domain, in which reference TRBV9 and TRBJ1-2 provide the parts outside the CDR3, is DSGVTQTPKHLITATGQRVTLRCSPRSGDLSVYWYQQSLDQGLQFLIQYYNGEERAKGNILERFSAQQFPDLHSELNLSSLELGDSALYFCASSAGGAVGYGYTFGSGTRLTVV.

This sequence joins TRBV7-3 and TRBJ2-7; 9 nucleotides line up with TRBD1. Germline loops: CDR1 SGHTA, CDR2 FQGTGA. The CDR3 loop spans 15 amino acids. V lost 0 bases to trimming and J lost 3 bases; unmatched junction nucleotides: 3. The CDR3 DNA sequence: TGTGCCAGCAGCTTAACGGGACAGGGCTTCTACGAGCAGTACTTC. Translated: CASSLTGQGFYEQYF.

The chain employs TRBV19 and TRBJ2-7; 12 bases fit TRBD1. Looked up from germline, CDR1 is LNHDA and CDR2 is SQIVND (reference sequence). The CDR3 runs 15 residues. J lost 6 bases, V lost 10 bases, and 13 bases had no gene match. The chain's CDR3 is CATTRTGTGGLEQYF. CDR3 nucleotide sequence: TGTGCCACCACCCGCACCGGGACAGGGGGCCTCGAGCAGTACTTC.

V gene TRBV10-3 combines with J gene TRBJ2-7; D ambiguous. CDR3 length: 13 residues. In germline, CDR1 is ENHRY, CDR2 SYGVKD. V gave up 2 bases and J gave up 6 bases, with 11 bases separating them. The CDR3 loop reads CAISEEVWSEQYF. The CDR3 DNA reads as TGTGCCATCAGTGAGGAGGTCTGGTCCGAGCAGTACTTC.

This chain joins TRBV7-2 and TRBJ1-5, with D uncertain. The V gene's germline CDR1 is SGHTA and CDR2 FQGNSA. Trimming removed 3 bases at V and 5 bases at J, with 8 bases between. The CDR3 extends over 13 amino acids. CDR3 DNA sequence: TGTGCCAGCAGCTTTTTCCACGATCAGCCCCAGCATTTT. Amino acid sequence: CASSFFHDQPQHF.

The V gene is TRBV2, the J gene TRBJ1-5; the D is unclear. V was pared by 5 bases and J by 7 bases, with 15 bases between. Germline assignment: CDR1 SNHLY and CDR2 FYNNEI. The CDR3 totals 14 residues. CDR3 coding DNA: TGTGCCAGCAGTCCTCTGGGAGTTGGGCAGCCCCAGCATTTT. Encoded protein: CASSPLGVGQPQHF.

The rearrangement links TRBV7-8 to TRBJ1-1; D not certain. Germline V gives CDR1 SGHVS, CDR2 FQNEAQ. V lost 1 base and J 10 bases, leaving 13 bases between the germline ends. The CDR3 covers 13 residues. The CDR3 DNA reads TGTGCCAGCAGCTTAGGAGTAGGGCAACGAGCTTTCTTT. Its protein product is CASSLGVGQRAFF.

This clone was counted a single time. The chain carries TRBV4-2 and TRBJ1-4; D may be TRBD1 (5 bases). The CDR3 extends over 18 amino acids. The germline gives CDR1 LGHNA, CDR2 YNFKEQ. Trimming cost V 0 bases and J 4 bases, with 18 bases left between them. CDR3 in amino acids: CASSQDGGQGKSNEKLFF. In nucleotides, the CDR3 is TGTGCCAGCAGCCAAGATGGGGGTCAGGGTAAAAGTAATGAAAAACTGTTTTTT.

V is TRBV7-6 and J is TRBJ2-3; the D is unclear. Germline assignment: CDR1 SGHVS and CDR2 FNYEAQ. The CDR3 runs 12 residues. V lost 1 base to trimming and J lost 4 bases, with 3 bases between them. The CDR3 spells CASSLGADTQYF. The DNA for the CDR3 is TGTGCCAGCAGCTTAGGAGCAGATACGCAGTATTTT.